The next 24 T cell receptor beta chains were all read from a single sample in a study of vaccination effects on CD4 cells after COVID-19. Pools of viral peptides were used by the ViraFEST assay to expand antigen-specific CD4+ T cells ahead of sequencing. Isolation of CD4+ T cells took place after 10 days of culture. Neither prior SARS-CoV-2 infection nor positive nucleocapsid antibodies were present in the vaccine recipients. TCRdb keeps only in-frame clones here, not all; method: immunoSEQ multiplex PCR. This table has tens of thousands of clones, 75% appearing once. Antigen specificity for these receptors is unknown. Sequenced here: CD4+ T cells from PBMCs cultured with HCoV-NL63 spike peptides, sampled before COVID-19 vaccination. These receptors came from a human donor who received a COVID-19 vaccine.

The V call is TRBV10-3, the J call TRBJ2-7; a possible D gene is TRBD2 (6 bases). Trimming took 5 bases from V and 2 from J, leaving 16 bases between them. The germline V gene has CDR1 ENHRY and CDR2 SYGVKD. The CDR3 covers 15 residues. In DNA, the CDR3 is TGTGCCATCAGTTCGGGACGGGGGAAAACCTACGAGCAGTACTTC. Amino acids: CAISSGRGKTYEQYF.

V gene TRBV12-3 or TRBV12-4 combines with J gene TRBJ2-7; no firm D call. V lost 3 bases, J lost 1 base, and 7 bases lay in between. The CDR3 is 13 residues long. CDR3 loop: CASSLAGSYEQYF. The CDR3 DNA reads TGTGCCAGCAGTTTGGCAGGATCCTACGAGCAGTACTTC.

This clone has just a few counts. The rearrangement uses TRBV5-6 and TRBJ1-4; D is unresolved. V lost 4 bases and J 3 bases, leaving 13 bases between the germline ends. CDR1 is SGHDT, CDR2 YYEEEE, per germline. This CDR3 has 15 residues. CDR3 DNA: TGTGCCAGCAGCACGGCACCCGGGGCTAATGAAAAACTGTTTTTT. Protein: CASSTAPGANEKLFF.

This clone was observed a handful of times. The gene calls are TRBV27 and TRBJ1-3; weak D call: TRBD1 (5 bases). V lost 2 bases and J 0 bases, leaving 11 bases between the germline ends. CDR3 length: 16 residues. Germline V gene lookup returns CDR1 MNHEY and CDR2 SMNVEV (reference sequence). The CDR3 spells CASSLKGPHSGNTIYF. The DNA for the CDR3 is TGTGCCAGCAGTTTAAAGGGGCCTCACTCTGGAAACACCATATATTTT.

The chain carries TRBV7-8 and TRBJ1-1; tentatively, D is TRBD1 (6 bases). The CDR3 is 15 residues long. V dropped 1 base and J dropped 2 bases, with 11 bases sitting between them. Germline assignment: CDR1 SGHVS and CDR2 FQNEAQ. The CDR3 DNA reads as TGTGCCAGCAGCTTAGGCAGGGGTCGAAACACTGAAGCTTTCTTT. Amino acid sequence: CASSLGRGRNTEAFF. Full variable domain (outside the CDR3, taken from reference TRBV7-8 and TRBJ1-1): GAGVSQSPRYKVAKRGQDVALRCDPISGHVSLFWYQQALGQGPEFLTYFQNEAQLDKSGLPSDRFFAERPEGSVSTLKIQRTQQEDSAVYLCASSLGRGRNTEAFFGQGTRLTVV.

A few counts support this clone. The V gene is TRBV6-6, the J gene TRBJ1-2; 7 bases align to TRBD1. Trimming cost V 0 bases and J 4 bases; bases outside gene matches: 5. Looked up from germline, CDR1 is MNHNY and CDR2 is SVGAGI (reference sequence). The CDR3 extends over 15 amino acids. CDR3 region: CASSYSGGGGYGYTF. The DNA of the CDR3 is TGTGCCAGCAGTTACTCCGGAGGGGGCGGCTATGGCTACACCTTC.

J is TRBJ1-2 and V is TRBV25-1, with a weak D call TRBD1 (5 bases). The CDR3 covers 14 residues. The V end was cut by 3 bases, the J end by 8 bases, with 16 bases between. Germline V gene lookup returns CDR1 MGHDK and CDR2 SYGVNS. The CDR3: CASSDPGRRGGYTF. The DNA of the CDR3 is TGTGCCAGCAGTGATCCAGGGCGGCGGGGAGGCTACACCTTC.

In its sample, this clone was seen once. The CDR3 region has the DNA TGTGCCAGCTCACCACAGCCCTACGAGCAGTACTTC. Its protein product is CASSPQPYEQYF. The gene calls are TRBV18 and TRBJ2-7, with D hard to call. Germline assignment: CDR1 KGHSH and CDR2 LQKENI. The length of the CDR3 is 12 residues. V dropped 1 base and J dropped 2 bases, with 3 bases sitting between them.

The CDR3 DNA reads TGTGCCAGTAGTCGCCTAGGACCTCAAGAGACCCAGTACTTC. Protein: CASSRLGPQETQYF. The chain links TRBV19 to TRBJ2-5; D unresolved. CDR3 length: 14 residues. CDR1 LNHDA and CDR2 SQIVND come from the germline V gene (reference sequence). V was pared by 5 bases and J by 2 bases, with 12 bases between.

The sample holds one count of this clone. The chain employs TRBV20-1 and TRBJ1-1; D ambiguous. CDR3 size: 12 residues. The V end was cut by 4 bases, the J end by 1 base, with 7 bases between. CDR1 DFQATT and CDR2 SNEGSKA come from the germline V gene (reference sequence). The CDR3 protein is CSANDRNTEAFF. In DNA form, the CDR3 reads TGCAGTGCTAATGATAGGAACACTGAAGCTTTCTTT.

The rearrangement uses TRBV4-3 and TRBJ2-1, with TRBD1 identical over 8 bases. This CDR3 has 16 residues. Germline V gene data show CDR1 as LGHNA and CDR2 as YSLEER. V lost 0 bases and J lost 9; bases outside the gene matches: 10. CDR3 loop: CASSQERTGGLGEQFF. CDR3 nucleotide sequence: TGCGCCAGCAGCCAAGAAAGAACAGGGGGATTGGGTGAGCAGTTCTTC.

This sequence joins TRBV9 and TRBJ1-2; D remains ambiguous. Between the trimmed V and J ends, which lost 6 bases and 8 bases, there was a span of 20 bases. Germline V CDR1 and CDR2: SGDLS, YYNGEE. This CDR3 has 14 residues. The CDR3 sequence is CASNPLMGGSGYTF. The DNA of the CDR3 is TGTGCCAGCAATCCCCTGATGGGAGGGTCCGGCTACACCTTC.

The chain joins TRBV5-1 to TRBJ2-5; unclear D gene. CDR1 is SGHRS, CDR2 YFSETQ, per germline. The CDR3 loop spans 13 amino acids. The V gene lost 4 bases and the J gene lost 0 bases, with 7 bases spanning the gap. DNA for the CDR3: TGCGCCAGCAGCCTGCTGTACCAAGAGACCCAGTACTTC. Translation gives CASSLLYQETQYF.

The chain combines TRBV29-1 with TRBJ1-1, with 7 bases matching TRBD1. CDR1 is SQVTM and CDR2 is ANQGSEA in the germline V gene. This CDR3 is 10 amino acids long. V shed 6 bases and J 12 bases; nucleotides not matched to a gene: 7. The DNA of the CDR3 is TGCAGCGTGGGGACAGACAGGACTTTCTTT. This sequence encodes CSVGTDRTFF.

The chain couples TRBV5-1 to TRBJ2-5; 8 bases fit TRBD1. The CDR3 has 14 residues. V lost 3 bases, J lost 5 bases, and 6 bases stayed unmatched. Germline V CDR1 and CDR2: SGHRS, YFSETQ. CDR3 nucleotides: TGCGCCAGCAGCTGGTACAGGGGGGTCGAGACCCAGTACTTC. Residues: CASSWYRGVETQYF.

This sequence joins TRBV5-4 and TRBJ1-4; 8 nucleotides line up with TRBD1. Per germline, CDR1 SGHNT and CDR2 YYREEE (reference sequence). With 3 bases clipped from V and 6 bases from J, the junction kept 4 bases outside the gene matches. The CDR3 length is 14 residues. CDR3 in amino acids: CASSSRQGHEKLFF. The CDR3 nucleotides are TGTGCCAGCAGCTCAAGACAGGGGCATGAAAAACTGTTTTTT. Full variable domain (remainder filled in from reference TRBV5-4 and TRBJ1-4): ETGVTQSPTHLIKTRGQQVTLRCSSQSGHNTVSWYQQALGQGPQFIFQYYREEENGRGNFPPRFSGLQFPNYSSELNVNALELDDSALYLCASSSRQGHEKLFFGSGTQLSVL.

This clone has more than one count but fewer than ten. The chain uses TRBV2 and TRBJ2-1; D might be TRBD1 (5 bases). Germline CDR1 SNHLY, CDR2 FYNNEI. CDR3 length: 13 amino acids. V was trimmed by 4 bases and J by 9 bases, leaving 13 bases between them. CDR3 DNA: TGTGCCAGCAGTGGGACAATTTATGGTGAGCAGTTCTTC. It yields the protein CASSGTIYGEQFF.

V gene TRBV6-2 or TRBV6-3 combines with J gene TRBJ2-5; possibly TRBD2 for D (5 bases). The germline V and J ends were trimmed by 6 bases and 0 bases, with 17 bases remaining between them. There are 16 residues in the CDR3. The germline CDR1 and CDR2 sequences are MNHEY and SVGEGT. The CDR3 loop reads CASSEWAPGYQETQYF. Written as DNA, the CDR3 is TGTGCCAGCAGCGAGTGGGCCCCGGGATACCAAGAGACCCAGTACTTC.

This clone occurred once. A read error may produce the germline difference seen at one junction end. The chain links TRBV5-1 to TRBJ2-6; D not resolved. CDR3 length equals 14 residues. In germline, CDR1 is SGHRS, CDR2 YFSETQ. CDR3 loop: CASSLFYGVNVLTF. The CDR3 nucleotides read TGCGCCAGCAGCTTGTTTTATGGGGTCAACGTCCTGACTTTC.

The chain links TRBV27 to TRBJ2-4; TRBD2 might be the D (6 bases). CDR3 size: 13 residues. The germline CDR1 and CDR2 sequences are MNHEY and SMNVEV (reference sequence). V was pared by 5 bases and J by 5 bases, with 10 bases between. The CDR3 loop reads CASSPGLQNIQYF. The DNA for the CDR3 is TGTGCCAGCAGTCCGGGACTTCAAAACATTCAGTACTTC.

The V call is TRBV28, the J call TRBJ2-7; no firm D call. From germline, CDR1 is MDHEN and CDR2 SYDVKM. V was clipped by 5 bases and J by 4 bases, with 9 bases between them. The CDR3 is made up of 12 amino acids. Here the CDR3 DNA reads TGTGCCAGCAGTAACATACGTTACGAGCAGTACTTC. It yields the protein CASSNIRYEQYF. The entire variable domain, with the rest obtained from reference TRBV28 and TRBJ2-7, is as follows: DVKVTQSSRYLVKRTGEKVFLECVQDMDHENMFWYRQDPGLGLRLIYFSYDVKMKEKGDIPEGYSVSREKKERFSLILESASTNQTSMYLCASSNIRYEQYFGPGTRLTVT.

The CDR3 nucleotides read TGTGCCAGTAGTATAGACTCCGGGACAGTTTTTTATAGCAATCAGCCCCAGCATTTT. Amino acid sequence: CASSIDSGTVFYSNQPQHF. The rearrangement uses TRBV19 and TRBJ1-5; 7 nucleotides line up with TRBD1. Trimming at V came to 0 bases and at J to 0 bases, leaving 11 bases not matched to a gene. This CDR3 is 19 amino acids long. Germline V gives CDR1 LNHDA, CDR2 SQIVND (reference sequence).

This chain joins TRBV5-1 and TRBJ2-1; 11 nucleotides line up with TRBD1. Losses at the gene ends were 1 base for V and 5 bases for J; bases not matched to a gene: 2. There are 15 residues in the CDR3. CDR1 SGHRS and CDR2 YFSETQ come from the germline V gene. CDR3 in amino acids: CASSLWDRGDNEQFF. CDR3 nucleotides: TGCGCCAGCAGCTTGTGGGACAGGGGGGACAATGAGCAGTTCTTC.

This chain joins TRBV15 and TRBJ2-7; 8 nucleotides match TRBD1. Germline V gives CDR1 LNHNV, CDR2 YYDKDF (reference sequence). This CDR3 is 14 amino acids long. V lost 5 bases to trimming and J lost 1 base; unmatched junction nucleotides: 4. The CDR3 DNA reads TGTGCCACCAGCCTGGACAGGGCTTCCTACGAGCAGTACTTC. As protein: CATSLDRASYEQYF. The whole variable domain, remainder taken from reference TRBV15 and TRBJ2-7, is DAMVIQNPRYQVTQFGKPVTLSCSQTLNHNVMYWYQQKSSQAPKLLFHYYDKDFNNEADTPDNFQSRRPNTSFCFLDIRSPGLGDTAMYLCATSLDRASYEQYFGPGTRLTVT.